These 10 T cell receptor beta chains originate from one sample sequenced in a study of control samples from healthy donors and cancer patients. Clones were read by immunoSEQ multiplex PCR, and TCRdb kept only the in-frame ones, dropping some. The sample contains around 150,000 clones, approximately 88% of which appear only once. Sequenced: blood. These receptor sequences come from a man aged 30 to 39 in good health.

The gene calls are TRBV5-8 and TRBJ2-1; a possible D gene is TRBD2 (6 bases). Germline CDR1 reads SGHTS; CDR2 reads YDEGEE. The length of the CDR3 is 14 residues. Trimming stripped 1 base from V and 3 bases from J, with 8 bases between. This CDR3 reads CASSLPSDYNEQFF. DNA of the CDR3: TGTGCCAGCAGCTTGCCTAGCGACTACAATGAGCAGTTCTTC. Supplemented by reference TRBV5-8 and TRBJ2-1, the full variable domain reads EAGVTQSPTHLIKTRGQQATLRCSPISGHTSVYWYQQALGLGLQFLLWYDEGEERNRGNFPPRFSGRQFPNYSSELNVNALELEDSALYLCASSLPSDYNEQFFGPGTRLTVL.

This clone was observed a single time. V gene TRBV19 combines with J gene TRBJ2-7; TRBD2 agrees at 8 bases. CDR1 and CDR2 from the germline V gene are LNHDA and SQIVND (reference sequence). The CDR3 is 17 residues long. Trimming removed 3 bases from V and 4 bases from J; junction bases left unmatched: 14. CDR3 sequence (DNA): TGTGCCAGTAGTATTACGGGCGGGAGGACTTTGGGGTACGAGCAGTACTTC. Translating it yields CASSITGGRTLGYEQYF. Full variable domain (remainder filled in from reference TRBV19 and TRBJ2-7): DGGITQSPKYLFRKEGQNVTLSCEQNLNHDAMYWYRQDPGQGLRLIYYSQIVNDFQKGDIAEGYSVSREKKESFPLTVTSAQKNPTAFYLCASSITGGRTLGYEQYFGPGTRLTVT.

The V gene is TRBV30, the J gene TRBJ1-2, with D hard to call. The CDR3 is 10 residues long. The germline V gene encodes CDR1 GTSNPN and CDR2 SVGIG (reference sequence). Written as DNA, the CDR3 is TGTGCGGGAGGGAACTATGGCTACACCTTC. This sequence encodes CAGGNYGYTF.

The chain recombines TRBV5-5 with TRBJ2-7; D is perhaps TRBD1 (8 bases). Germline V gene lookup returns CDR1 SGHKS and CDR2 YYEKEE (reference sequence). Trimming shortened V by 0 bases and J by 4 bases, and 17 bases separated the two germline ends. The CDR3 runs to 16 residues. The CDR3 DNA is TGTGCCAGCAGCTTGGGTCACAGGGGGGGAATTTACGAGCAGTACTTC. Amino acids: CASSLGHRGGIYEQYF.

This clone was detected once. The rearrangement joins TRBV19 to TRBJ2-2; a weak D match, TRBD2 (5 bases). The length of the CDR3 is 15 residues. Trimming took 7 bases from V and 4 from J, leaving 16 bases between them. Germline CDR1 and CDR2: LNHDA and SQIVND (reference sequence). CDR3 nucleotide sequence: TGTGCCAGTAACCCCGCCGGGAAACGCACCGGGGAGCTGTTTTTT. Translating it yields CASNPAGKRTGELFF.

This sequence joins TRBV5-5 and TRBJ2-6; D ambiguous. CDR3 length equals 15 residues. Germline V lookup: CDR1 SGHKS, CDR2 YYEKEE (reference sequence). V lost 1 base and J lost 0, with 5 bases in between. The CDR3 sequence: CASSLPRSGANVLTF. The CDR3 nucleotides are TGTGCCAGCAGCTTGCCCCGCTCTGGGGCCAACGTCCTGACTTTC.

This chain uses TRBV7-8 with TRBJ2-7; 7 bases are shared with TRBD2. The J segment lost 5 bases and the V segment lost 1 base, leaving 8 bases of the junction unmatched. Germline loops: CDR1 SGHVS, CDR2 FQNEAQ. The CDR3 totals 15 residues. CDR3: CASSLGQRDTHEQYF. As DNA, the CDR3 is TGTGCCAGCAGCTTAGGCCAGCGGGATACCCACGAGCAGTACTTC.

This clone was detected once. J is TRBJ2-7 and V is TRBV5-6; a weak D match, TRBD1 (7 bases). This CDR3 contains 15 residues. The V end lost 4 bases, the J end lost 1 base, and 15 bases lay between the germline ends. CDR1 is SGHDT and CDR2 is YYEEEE in the germline V gene. CDR3 DNA sequence: TGTGCCAGCAGCCTTGGGGGGACAGCTTCCTACGAGCAGTACTTC. Protein: CASSLGGTASYEQYF.

This rearrangement joins TRBV28 to TRBJ2-3, with 8 bases lining up with TRBD1. Looked up from germline, CDR1 is MDHEN and CDR2 is SYDVKM. V lost 6 bases to trimming and J lost 0 bases; unmatched junction nucleotides: 8. This CDR3 contains 16 residues. CDR3 bases: TGTGCCAGCAGAAAAACAGGGGGAGTTAGCACAGATACGCAGTATTTT. Translated: CASRKTGGVSTDTQYF.

V usage is TRBV2 and J usage is TRBJ2-7, with 7 positions matching TRBD1. Germline trimming cut 6 bases from V and 0 bases from J; bases unmatched to any gene: 5. This CDR3 has 14 amino acids. Looked up from germline, CDR1 is SNHLY and CDR2 is FYNNEI. As DNA, the CDR3 is TGTGCCAGCAGCGATAGGGACAGCTCCTACGAGCAGTACTTC. It translates to CASSDRDSSYEQYF.